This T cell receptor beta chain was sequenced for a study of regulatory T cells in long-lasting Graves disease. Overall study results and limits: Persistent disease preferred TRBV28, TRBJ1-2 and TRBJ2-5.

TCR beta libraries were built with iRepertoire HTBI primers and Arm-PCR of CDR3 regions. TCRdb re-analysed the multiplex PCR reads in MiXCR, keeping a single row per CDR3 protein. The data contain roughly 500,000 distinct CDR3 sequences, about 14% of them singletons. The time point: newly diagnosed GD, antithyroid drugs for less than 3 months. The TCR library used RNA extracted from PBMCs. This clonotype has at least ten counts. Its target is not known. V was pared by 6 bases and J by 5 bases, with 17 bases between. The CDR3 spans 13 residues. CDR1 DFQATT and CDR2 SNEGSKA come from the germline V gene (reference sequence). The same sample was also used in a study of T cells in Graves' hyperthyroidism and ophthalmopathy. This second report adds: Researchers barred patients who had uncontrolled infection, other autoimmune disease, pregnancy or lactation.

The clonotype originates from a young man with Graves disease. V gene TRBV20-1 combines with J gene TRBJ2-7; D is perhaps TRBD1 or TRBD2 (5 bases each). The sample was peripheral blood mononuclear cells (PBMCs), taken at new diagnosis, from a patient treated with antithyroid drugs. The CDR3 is CSANPGAEDEQYF. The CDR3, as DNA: TGCAGTGCCAATCCCGGGGCGGAGGACGAGCAGTACTTC.